This T cell receptor beta chain was recovered during a study of blood T cell repertoires in COVID-19 (TCRdb year 2020). Regarding the research as a whole: Samples covering the acute and convalescent phases of COVID-19 were provided by collaborators in the United States, Italy and Spain. The material from the prospective study consisted of cDNA or gDNA derived from T cells, B-cell-depleted T cells, or PBMCs. Subjects who had been exposed to COVID-19, were actively infected with it, or had recovered from it provided the deeply sampled blood TCRbeta repertoires that made up the dataset. Nearly every sample came with metadata listing a de-identified subject ID, COVID-19 status, age in years and sex. The repertoires were made available in a free public database intended to serve as a resource for research on the immune response to SARS-CoV-2. Where available, HLA class I and class II types were taken from metadata supplied by the sample provider and were not determined by assay-based typing. Samples were obtained from the ongoing ImmuneRACE study (first 160 participants) and from 1,254 subjects provided by 6 global collaborators. What the authors observed across the whole study: The amount of clinical and demographic metadata varied by source and participant and was provided uncurated.

The immunoSEQ Assay, a bias-controlled multiplex PCR, was used to amplify TCRbeta CDR3 regions from genomic DNA. Per the authors' processing: The number of nucleated cells in each sample was estimated by amplification of reference gene primers within the assay. To quantify the absolute abundance of each unique TCRbeta CDR3 rearrangement, sequence reads were collapsed and filtered. For each sample, productive Simpson clonality was calculated as the square root of Simpson's diversity index across productive rearrangements. As stored in TCRdb, this immuneACCESS dataset retains in-frame rearrangements with V and J assigned. A fraction of the clones does not appear; measured against another copy, unresolved V genes explain less than half of the discrepancy, and the remainder lacks a known reason. The DNA was the basis for D and trimming; V, J and clone size are from that table. Recorded for this sample are 130,000 to 150,000 clones; 70% to 85% of them occurred a single time. Of the sample, approximately 7.1% is held by the ten largest clones.

Regarding this clone: Its antigen remains undetermined. No base quality values were provided; no much bigger clone lies one nucleotide off.

Whole blood was collected in K2EDTA tubes by collaborating institutions according to the institutions' own protocols. For TCRbeta analysis, collaborators shipped samples in one of three forms: frozen whole blood, isolated PBMCs, or DNA extracted from either of those sample types. The sequence derives from a woman aged 45 to 65 in a cohort sampled during active or convalescent COVID-19. Sequencing was performed on peripheral blood.

The nucleotide sequence is given as TGTGCCAGCAGTGACGGGGCGGGGGGCAATGAGCAGTTCTTC. Its translation reads: CASSDGAGGNEQFF. The receptor chain draws on TRBV6-4 and TRBJ2-1, with TRBD2 identical over 8 junction bases. CDR1 and CDR2 were assigned from the germline V gene as MRHNA and SNTAGT. The CDR3, cysteine through phenylalanine, is 14 amino acids long. Only the CDR3 DNA stays, 42 bases, in frame from base 1. V is cut back by 2 bases and J by 6 bases, with 3 bases in the junction unmatched.